Listed here are 11 T cell receptor beta chains from one sample, sequenced in a study of memory CD4+ T cells and cytomegalovirus serostatus. Assay used: immunoSEQ multiplex PCR; TCRdb lists only in-frame clones, some missing. The table lists tens of thousands of clones, approximately 82% of them singletons. The sort gate was single viable CD3+CD4+CD8-CD45RO+ cells for memory CD4+ T cells. The material sequenced was memory CD4+ T cells from blood. The receptors here all came from an adult in good health and CMV-seronegative. Some clones in this sample may be carry-over from other donors' samples.

The CDR3 DNA is TGTGCCAGCAGTTGGGAACAGGGAAGCTACACCTTC. It encodes CASSWEQGSYTF. The J gene is TRBJ1-2, the V gene TRBV28; maybe TRBD1 (6 bases). The CDR3 has 12 residues. Deletions cut 4 bases from V and 9 bases from J, with 12 bases between. Germline CDR1 and CDR2: MDHEN and SYDVKM.

This chain joins TRBV9 and TRBJ1-1; 7 positions match TRBD1. In germline, CDR1 is SGDLS, CDR2 YYNGEE. The CDR3 length is 20 residues. J was trimmed by 5 bases and V by 0 bases; bases with no gene match: 22. The CDR3 region is CASSVAEIPRQGIRRTEAFF. In nucleotides, the CDR3 is TGTGCCAGCAGCGTAGCTGAGATCCCGAGACAGGGTATTAGGAGAACTGAAGCTTTCTTT.

The chain is built from TRBV4-1 and TRBJ1-3; weak D call: TRBD1 (5 bases). Trimming left V 4 bases short and J 2 bases short, with 12 bases between. Per the germline V gene, CDR1 is MGHRA and CDR2 is YSYEKL. The CDR3 is made up of 15 amino acids. Here the CDR3 reads CASSPQELTGNTIYF. The CDR3 coding sequence is TGCGCCAGCAGCCCACAGGAACTAACTGGAAACACCATATATTTT.

The V gene is TRBV15, the J gene TRBJ1-4; no definite D call. The CDR3 spans 15 residues. Trimming removed 0 bases from V and 5 bases from J, with 10 bases in between. Germline CDR1 is LNHNV and CDR2 is YYDKDF (reference sequence). CDR3 loop: CATSRDRLVNEKLFF. The CDR3 DNA reads as TGTGCCACCAGCAGAGATCGTTTGGTGAATGAAAAACTGTTTTTT.

This clone was seen once. This chain connects TRBV9 to TRBJ1-3, with 9 bases lining up with TRBD1. V dropped 4 bases and J dropped 0; count of bases not matched to a gene: 8. CDR1 SGDLS and CDR2 YYNGEE come from the germline V gene. This CDR3 has 17 amino acids. CDR3 sequence reads: CASSPWDRENSGNTIYF. CDR3 in DNA: TGTGCCAGCAGCCCTTGGGACAGGGAAAACTCTGGAAACACCATATATTTT.

This clone was seen only once. The chain links TRBV30 to TRBJ2-7, with 7 bases identical to TRBD2. CDR1 and CDR2 from the germline V gene are GTSNPN and SVGIG (reference sequence). There are 13 residues in the CDR3. V lost 3 bases, J lost 3 bases, and 5 bases stayed unmatched. The CDR3 loop is CAWRAGEGYEQYF. The CDR3 DNA is TGTGCCTGGAGGGCCGGGGAGGGCTACGAGCAGTACTTC.

V and J are TRBV27 and TRBJ1-1, with 9 positions matching TRBD1. The CDR3 contains 15 residues. Losses at the gene ends were 6 bases for V and 5 bases for J; bases not matched to a gene: 10. The germline gives CDR1 MNHEY, CDR2 SMNVEV (reference sequence). CDR3 DNA sequence: TGTGCCAGCAGCCGGACAGGGGCCAGGGATACTGAAGCTTTCTTT. Translated, it gives CASSRTGARDTEAFF.

A few counts support this clone. V is TRBV2 and J is TRBJ2-2; TRBD1 or TRBD2 may be the D gene (5 bases each). The CDR3 is 15 amino acids. The V gene lost 7 bases and the J gene lost 3 bases, with 15 bases spanning the gap. Germline V gives CDR1 SNHLY, CDR2 FYNNEI. In DNA, the CDR3 is TGTGCCAGCATGGTTGGGGGAACGTACACCGGGGAGCTGTTTTTT. This translates into CASMVGGTYTGELFF.

This clone came up a few times. The chain recombines TRBV5-6 with TRBJ2-7; possible D gene TRBD1, 6 bases. The V end lost 0 bases, the J end lost 0 bases, and 16 bases lay between the germline ends. The germline V gene encodes CDR1 SGHDT and CDR2 YYEEEE. CDR3 length: 17 residues. CDR3 region: CASSLDPRGHSSYEQYF. As DNA, the CDR3 is TGTGCCAGCAGCTTGGATCCCCGGGGACATAGCTCCTACGAGCAGTACTTC.

The chain uses TRBV5-6 and TRBJ1-6; D gene unclear. The V and J ends lost 1 base and 7 bases respectively, with 12 bases between them. Germline V CDR1 and CDR2: SGHDT, YYEEEE. There are 15 residues in the CDR3. The CDR3 nucleotides are TGTGCCAGCAGCTTGTTGGCCAGGAGGAATTCACCCCTCCACTTT. Residues: CASSLLARRNSPLHF.

The chain combines TRBV5-8 with TRBJ1-1, with 8 bases lining up with TRBD1. Germline trimming cut 4 bases from V and 2 bases from J; bases unmatched to any gene: 4. Germline V gene sequence: CDR1 SGHTS, CDR2 YDEGEE. This CDR3 contains 14 residues. CDR3 sequence: CASSHRGVNTEAFF. CDR3 nucleotides: TGTGCCAGCAGCCACAGGGGGGTCAACACTGAAGCTTTCTTT. Variable domain in full (rest from reference TRBV5-8 and TRBJ1-1): EAGVTQSPTHLIKTRGQQATLRCSPISGHTSVYWYQQALGLGLQFLLWYDEGEERNRGNFPPRFSGRQFPNYSSELNVNALELEDSALYLCASSHRGVNTEAFFGQGTRLTVV.